The T cell receptor (beta chain) described here comes from a study of blood T cell repertoires in COVID-19. Study-level information: Spain, Italy and the United States supplied samples that represented acute and convalescent COVID-19. PBMCs, B-cell-depleted T cells, or T cells provided the cDNA or gDNA that made up the material.

Authors' data handling: Amplification from reference gene primers served as the basis for estimated nucleated cell counts. The protocol was immunoSEQ multiplex PCR, while the TCRdb copy is restricted to in-frame clones and leaves out a portion. The V and J calls and clone size come from that table; D and trimming were worked out from the DNA. Altogether some 200,000 clones are present, approximately 90% being singletons, with the ten largest covering around 4.8%. The CDR3 spans 12 residues. V was trimmed by 1 base and J by 6 bases, leaving 7 bases between them. Germline CDR1 reads LGHDT; CDR2 reads YNNKEL (reference sequence).

The sequence was collected from a woman aged 40-49 years with acute or convalescent COVID-19. The rearrangement links TRBV3-1 (or the pseudogene TRBV3-2) to TRBJ2-7, with D possibly matching TRBD1 (6 bases). Source material: peripheral blood. The CDR3 sequence: CASSQGGLEQYV. The CDR3 nucleotides read TGTGCCAGCAGCCAAGGGGGGCTCGAGCAGTACGTC.